This passage covers 10 T cell receptor beta chains from one sample sequenced in a study of technical replicates of blood from a few donors (dated by TCRdb to the late 2010s). Library generation was performed with the immunoSEQ multiplex PCR assay. TCRdb re-hosts the immuneACCESS table, in-frame sequences only. Its copies lack some clones; in the studies checked, an unresolved V gene accounts for under half of them, and the cause for the rest is not known. This sample has roughly 74,000 clones in its table, and about 91% of those were observed once. Around 0.37% of the sample goes to the ten largest clones. The sample consisted of T cells isolated from PBMCs. These receptor sequences come from a human donor in good health.

V gene TRBV20-1 combines with J gene TRBJ2-5; the D is unclear. V dropped 0 bases and J dropped 5 bases, with 4 bases sitting between them. Germline values: CDR1 DFQATT, CDR2 SNEGSKA (reference sequence). CDR3 length: 11 amino acids. The CDR3 sequence: CSARDRETQYF. CDR3 DNA sequence: TGCAGTGCTAGAGATCGGGAGACCCAGTACTTC.

The J gene is TRBJ2-5, the V gene TRBV10-1; TRBD1 aligns across 7 bases. Looked up from germline, CDR1 is WNHNN and CDR2 is SYGVQD (reference sequence). The CDR3 loop spans 14 amino acids. Trimming cost V 2 bases and J 4 bases; bases outside gene matches: 4. The CDR3 loop reads CASSENRGRETQYF. CDR3 in DNA: TGCGCCAGCAGTGAGAACAGGGGCCGAGAGACCCAGTACTTC.

The chain couples TRBV27 to TRBJ1-5; tentatively, D is TRBD1 (5 bases). Germline CDR1 reads MNHEY; CDR2 reads SMNVEV (reference sequence). The ends were cut back, 3 bases at V and 3 bases at J, with 12 bases in the middle. The CDR3 is 15 amino acids. As DNA, the CDR3 is TGTGCCAGCAGTTTGCGGGGCTCTCTCAATCAGCCCCAGCATTTT. Its translation: CASSLRGSLNQPQHF.

V gene TRBV10-3 combines with J gene TRBJ1-5; 7 bases agree with TRBD1. The CDR3 runs to 13 residues. From germline, CDR1 is ENHRY and CDR2 SYGVKD. After removal of 5 bases from V and 5 bases from J, the junction contained 3 bases not matched to a gene. CDR3: CAISPDRDQPQHF. The CDR3 nucleotides read TGTGCCATCAGTCCTGACAGGGATCAGCCCCAGCATTTT.

The chain has TRBV4-3 and TRBJ2-3; 8 nucleotides line up with TRBD1. V was clipped by 4 bases and J by 6 bases; unmatched bases: 6. CDR1 and CDR2 (germline): LGHNA, YSLEER. The CDR3 contains 14 residues. CDR3: CASSPGQGGDTQYF. As DNA, the CDR3 is TGCGCCAGCAGCCCCGGACAGGGAGGCGATACGCAGTATTTT.

CDR3 sequence: CASSSRYGYTF. The CDR3 DNA follows: TGTGCCAGCAGTTCCCGCTATGGCTACACCTTC. This chain links TRBV28 with TRBJ1-2; D is unresolved. CDR3 size: 11 residues. Trimming removed 4 bases at V and 4 bases at J, with 4 bases between. Germline assignment: CDR1 MDHEN and CDR2 SYDVKM.

The chain links TRBV5-1 to TRBJ2-7, with TRBD1 matching 7 bases. V shed 0 bases, J shed 4 bases, and the junction held 4 bases outside the gene matches. Germline V gene sequence: CDR1 SGHRS, CDR2 YFSETQ. The CDR3 sequence is 14 residues long. The CDR3 coding sequence is TGCGCCAGCAGCTTGGGGGACAGCCGTTACGAGCAGTACTTC. It encodes CASSLGDSRYEQYF.

V is TRBV21-1 and J is TRBJ1-4; TRBD1, as called in the table, went unchecked against the DNA. TRBV21-1 represents a pseudogene. The CDR3 contains 17 residues. Here the CDR3 reads CASSKLGPRPRGEKLFF. In nucleotides, the CDR3 is TGTGCCAGCAGCAAACTGGGGCCCCGACCAAGAGGTGAAAAACTGTTTTTT.

The chain carries TRBV5-1 and TRBJ2-1; TRBD2 agrees at 7 bases. Germline V gene lookup returns CDR1 SGHRS and CDR2 YFSETQ. CDR3 length: 15 residues. The junction had 9 bases not matched to a gene; V was cut back by 5 bases and J by 4 bases. The DNA of the CDR3 is TGCGCCAGCAGATTAAAAAGCGGGGTATACAATGAGCAGTTCTTC. Protein product: CASRLKSGVYNEQFF.

The chain carries TRBV6-6 and TRBJ1-1; D is uncertain. Trimming removed 7 bases from V and 5 bases from J, with 14 bases in between. This CDR3 spans 13 amino acids. The germline CDR1 and CDR2 sequences are MNHNY and SVGAGI (reference sequence). CDR3 in amino acids: CASTIRGETEAFF. DNA for the CDR3: TGTGCCAGCACCATTCGCGGCGAGACTGAAGCTTTCTTT.